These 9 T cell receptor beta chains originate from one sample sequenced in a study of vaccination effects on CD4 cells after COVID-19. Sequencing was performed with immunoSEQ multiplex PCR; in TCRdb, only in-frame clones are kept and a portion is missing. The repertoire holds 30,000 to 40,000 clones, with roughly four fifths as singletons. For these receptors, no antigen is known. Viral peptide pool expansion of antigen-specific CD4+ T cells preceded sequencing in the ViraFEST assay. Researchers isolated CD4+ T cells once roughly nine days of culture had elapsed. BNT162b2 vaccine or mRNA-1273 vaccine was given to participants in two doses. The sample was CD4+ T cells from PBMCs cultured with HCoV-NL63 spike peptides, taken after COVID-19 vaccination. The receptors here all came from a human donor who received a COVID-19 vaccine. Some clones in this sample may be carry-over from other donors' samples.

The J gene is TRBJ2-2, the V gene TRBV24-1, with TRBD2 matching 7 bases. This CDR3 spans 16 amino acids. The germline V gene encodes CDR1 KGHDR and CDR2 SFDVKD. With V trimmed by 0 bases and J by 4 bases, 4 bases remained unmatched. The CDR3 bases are TGTGCCACCAGTGATTTGGGGACGGGAGGCACCGGGGAGCTGTTTTTT. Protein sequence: CATSDLGTGGTGELFF.

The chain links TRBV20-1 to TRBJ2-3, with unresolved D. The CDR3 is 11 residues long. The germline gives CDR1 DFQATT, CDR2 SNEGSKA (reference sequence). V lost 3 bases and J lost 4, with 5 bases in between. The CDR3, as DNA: TGCAGTGCTAGTTACGCAGATACGCAGTATTTT. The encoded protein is CSASYADTQYF.

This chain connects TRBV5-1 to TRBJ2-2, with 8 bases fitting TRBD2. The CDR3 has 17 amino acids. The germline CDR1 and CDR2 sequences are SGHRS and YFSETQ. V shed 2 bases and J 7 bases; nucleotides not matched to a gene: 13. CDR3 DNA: TGCGCCAGCAGCTTACGGCCCTCGGGGGGGTTTGGCGGGGAGCTGTTTTTT. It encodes CASSLRPSGGFGGELFF.

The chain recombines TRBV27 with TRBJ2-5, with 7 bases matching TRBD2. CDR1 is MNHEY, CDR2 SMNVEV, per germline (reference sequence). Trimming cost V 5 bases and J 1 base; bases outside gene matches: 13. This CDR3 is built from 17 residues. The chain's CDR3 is CASSPRLAPLFQETQYF. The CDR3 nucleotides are TGTGCCAGCAGTCCAAGACTAGCCCCGCTATTCCAAGAGACCCAGTACTTC.

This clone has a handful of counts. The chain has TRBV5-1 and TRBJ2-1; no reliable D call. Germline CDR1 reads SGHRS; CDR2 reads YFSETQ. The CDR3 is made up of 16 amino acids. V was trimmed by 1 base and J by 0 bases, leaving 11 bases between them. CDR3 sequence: CASSLYPSSSYNEQFF. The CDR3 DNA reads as TGCGCCAGCAGCTTGTACCCCTCAAGCTCCTACAATGAGCAGTTCTTC. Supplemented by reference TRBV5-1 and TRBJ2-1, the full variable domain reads KAGVTQTPRYLIKTRGQQVTLSCSPISGHRSVSWYQQTPGQGLQFLFEYFSETQRNKGNFPGRFSGRQFSNSRSEMNVSTLELGDSALYLCASSLYPSSSYNEQFFGPGTRLTVL.

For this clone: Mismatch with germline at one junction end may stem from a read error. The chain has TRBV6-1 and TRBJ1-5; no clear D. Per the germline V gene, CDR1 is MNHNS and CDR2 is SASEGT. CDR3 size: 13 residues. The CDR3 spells CASREVGNQPQHF. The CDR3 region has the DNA TGTGCCAGCAGAGAAGTCGGGAATCAGCCCCAGCATTTT.

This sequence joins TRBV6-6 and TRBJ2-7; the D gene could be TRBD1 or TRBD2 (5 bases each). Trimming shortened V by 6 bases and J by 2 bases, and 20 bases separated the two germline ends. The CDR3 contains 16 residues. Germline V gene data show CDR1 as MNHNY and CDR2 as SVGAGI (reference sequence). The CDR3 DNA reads TGTGCCAGCAGAGGATTCGTGAGGGGTGGCCCCTACGAGCAGTACGTC. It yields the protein CASRGFVRGGPYEQYV.

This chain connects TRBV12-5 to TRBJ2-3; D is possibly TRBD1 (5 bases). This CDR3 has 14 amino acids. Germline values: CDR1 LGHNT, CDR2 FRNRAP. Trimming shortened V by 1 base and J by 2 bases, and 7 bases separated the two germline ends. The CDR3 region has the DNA TGTGCTAGTGGTTTGGGACAGACCACAGATACGCAGTATTTT. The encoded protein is CASGLGQTTDTQYF.

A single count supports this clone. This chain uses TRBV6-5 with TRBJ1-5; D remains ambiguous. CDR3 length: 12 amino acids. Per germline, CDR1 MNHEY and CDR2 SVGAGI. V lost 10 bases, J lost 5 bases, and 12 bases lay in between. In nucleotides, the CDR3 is TGTGCCACTGCGACGGGTGATCAGCCCCAGCATTTT. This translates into CATATGDQPQHF.